Listed here are 20 T cell receptor beta chains from one sample, sequenced in a study of CD4+ T cells in melanoma. Generated by immunoSEQ multiplex PCR, the TCRdb table keeps only in-frame clones and is missing some. The profile shows approximately 15,000 clones, roughly 84% of them singletons. Sequenced: cells from a culture (not recorded whether cultured in vitro). These receptor sequences come from a human donor with melanoma.

The chain joins TRBV5-1 to TRBJ2-6; D possibly corresponds to TRBD2 (5 bases). The V and J ends lost 4 bases and 0 bases respectively, with 8 bases between them. CDR3 size: 15 residues. CDR1 is SGHRS, CDR2 YFSETQ, per germline. The CDR3 bases are TGCGCCAGCAGCCCAACTAGCTCTGGGGCCAACGTCCTGACTTTC. Its translation: CASSPTSSGANVLTF.

The rearrangement joins TRBV7-9 to TRBJ2-5; perhaps D is TRBD1 or TRBD2 (7 bases each). CDR3 length equals 15 residues. V was cut by 6 bases and J by 3 bases, with 17 bases left in between. Looked up from germline, CDR1 is SEHNR and CDR2 is FQNEAQ (reference sequence). The CDR3 region has the DNA TGTGCCAGCAGGGGGGGGAGGACAGGCGAAGAGACCCAGTACTTC. Encoded protein: CASRGGRTGEETQYF.

V and J are TRBV10-3 and TRBJ1-2; 9 nucleotides match TRBD1. Germline lookup yields CDR1 ENHRY and CDR2 SYGVKD. The V segment lost 10 bases and the J segment 5 bases; nucleotides outside the gene matches: 11. The CDR3 is made up of 14 amino acids. The CDR3 sequence is CATLDRGAGYGYTF. The CDR3 DNA follows: TGTGCCACCCTGGACAGGGGCGCAGGGTATGGCTACACCTTC.

The J gene is TRBJ2-5, the V gene TRBV4-1; 8 positions agree with TRBD1. The closer fit of TRBJ2-7 to the DNA end suggests the J call may be wrong. The germline CDR1 and CDR2 sequences are MGHRA and YSYEKL. The CDR3 is 14 residues long. CDR3 DNA: TGCGCCAGCAGCCACGGACAGGGTTCCTACGAGCAGTACTTC. This gives the protein CASSHGQGSYEQYF.

This chain joins TRBV6-6 and TRBJ2-3; 9 positions match TRBD2. The CDR3 covers 15 residues. The trim removed 2 bases at V and 4 bases at J, leaving 4 bases unmatched. Per the germline V gene, CDR1 is MNHNY and CDR2 is SVGAGI (reference sequence). Here the CDR3 DNA reads TGTGCCAGCAGTTACCGCGGGGGGGCTTCAGATACGCAGTATTTT. Translation: CASSYRGGASDTQYF.

The genes are TRBV5-4 and TRBJ2-7, with D possibly matching TRBD2 (7 bases). The CDR3 totals 15 residues. Germline-derived CDR1 and CDR2 are SGHNT and YYREEE (reference sequence). V was shortened by 3 bases and J by 6 bases, with 19 bases between the two germline ends. In nucleotides, the CDR3 is TGTGCCAGCAGCTCCCGGGCGGGGGCCTATTCCGAGCAGTACTTC. This gives the protein CASSSRAGAYSEQYF. The full variable domain, completed using reference TRBV5-4 and TRBJ2-7, is ETGVTQSPTHLIKTRGQQVTLRCSSQSGHNTVSWYQQALGQGPQFIFQYYREEENGRGNFPPRFSGLQFPNYSSELNVNALELDDSALYLCASSSRAGAYSEQYFGPGTRLTVT.

The chain carries TRBV9 and TRBJ1-2; D unresolved. The V gene's germline CDR1 is SGDLS and CDR2 YYNGEE. V lost 5 bases and J 0 bases, leaving 5 bases between the germline ends. The CDR3 runs to 12 residues. CDR3 bases: TGTGCCAGCAGACAGACTAACTATGGCTACACCTTC. Protein sequence: CASRQTNYGYTF.

The chain recombines TRBV19 with TRBJ1-2, with no clear D. V dropped 4 bases and J dropped 6 bases, with 27 bases sitting between them. The germline gives CDR1 LNHDA, CDR2 SQIVND (reference sequence). The CDR3 loop spans 18 amino acids. CDR3 nucleotides: TGTGCCAGTAGTAATGCCCGCCCGGGCCGGAAAAATGGGAATGGCTACACCTTC. It is translated as CASSNARPGRKNGNGYTF.

The chain recombines TRBV5-6 with TRBJ1-2, with D possibly matching TRBD1 (5 bases). Trimming took off 2 bases at V and 2 bases at J, with 7 bases between the two ends. This CDR3 comprises 13 residues. Looked up from germline, CDR1 is SGHDT and CDR2 is YYEEEE. CDR3 region: CASSFDRNYGYTF. CDR3 coding DNA: TGTGCCAGCAGCTTCGACAGAAACTATGGCTACACCTTC. Using reference TRBV5-6 and TRBJ1-2 for the parts outside the CDR3, the full variable domain is DAGVTQSPTHLIKTRGQQVTLRCSPKSGHDTVSWYQQALGQGPQFIFQYYEEEERQRGNFPDRFSGHQFPNYSSELNVNALLLGDSALYLCASSFDRNYGYTFGSGTRLTVV.

This rearrangement joins TRBV7-6 to TRBJ2-3; perhaps TRBD2 as D (6 bases). Germline-derived CDR1 and CDR2 are SGHVS and FNYEAQ. Trimming shortened V by 5 bases and J by 5 bases, and 17 bases separated the two germline ends. The CDR3 is 15 residues long. The CDR3 DNA reads TGTGCCAGCAGCCCAGGTGGCGGGGTAAAAGATACGCAGTATTTT. Protein sequence: CASSPGGGVKDTQYF.

J is TRBJ1-1 and V is TRBV11-2; D possibly corresponds to TRBD1 (5 bases). Germline CDR1 reads SGHAT; CDR2 reads FQNNGV. The CDR3 contains 14 residues. V shed 5 bases and J shed 4 bases, with 14 bases lying between them. The CDR3 nucleotides are TGTGCCAGCAGCCCAAGGAAGGGGAGCACTGAAGCTTTCTTT. This codes for CASSPRKGSTEAFF.

The chain has TRBV5-1 and TRBJ2-5, with 11 positions matching TRBD2. This CDR3 region has 14 residues. Looked up from germline, CDR1 is SGHRS and CDR2 is YFSETQ. J gave up 5 bases and V 7 bases, and 7 bases lay outside the gene matches. This chain's CDR3 is CASHPTSGVETQYF. As DNA, the CDR3 is TGCGCCAGCCACCCGACTAGCGGGGTTGAGACCCAGTACTTC.

The rearrangement joins TRBV5-1 to TRBJ1-2, with TRBD1 identical over 9 bases. CDR1 and CDR2 (germline): SGHRS, YFSETQ. Trimming cost V 0 bases and J 4 bases; bases outside gene matches: 7. The CDR3 spans 16 residues. The CDR3 sequence is CASSLDGTGLSYGYTF. The CDR3 nucleotides are TGCGCCAGCAGCTTGGATGGGACAGGGCTCTCCTATGGCTACACCTTC.

The genes are TRBV19 and TRBJ2-7, with D possibly being TRBD1 (6 bases). Germline CDR1 LNHDA, CDR2 SQIVND (reference sequence). There are 16 residues in the CDR3. V was clipped by 0 bases and J by 3 bases, with 15 bases between them. CDR3 DNA sequence: TGTGCCAGTAGTATAGACCCGAGGGGGTCCAGCTACGAGCAGTACTTC. Amino acid sequence: CASSIDPRGSSYEQYF.

The rearrangement uses TRBV19 and TRBJ1-3; no definite D call. The CDR3 extends over 14 amino acids. The V gene's germline CDR1 is LNHDA and CDR2 SQIVND (reference sequence). V lost 5 bases to trimming and J lost 7 bases, with 15 bases between them. The CDR3 coding sequence is TGTGCCAGTAGTTCTCGAGCTTCGGGGAACACCATATATTTT. This sequence encodes CASSSRASGNTIYF.

The chain has TRBV7-6 and TRBJ1-1; D might be TRBD1 (5 bases). The germline V gene has CDR1 SGHVS and CDR2 FNYEAQ. The CDR3 is made up of 15 amino acids. The V end was cut by 1 base, the J end by 4 bases, with 13 bases between. The CDR3 sequence is CASSLEDRGITEAFF. The CDR3 DNA reads as TGTGCCAGCAGCTTAGAGGATAGGGGTATCACTGAAGCTTTCTTT.

The V and J genes are TRBV27 and TRBJ2-7; the D gene could be TRBD1 or TRBD2 (5 bases each). Germline CDR1 MNHEY, CDR2 SMNVEV (reference sequence). V gave up 5 bases and J gave up 3 bases, with 17 bases separating them. The CDR3 covers 15 residues. CDR3 region: CASSISWDRGYEQYF. The CDR3 bases are TGTGCCAGCAGTATCTCATGGGACCGTGGCTACGAGCAGTACTTC.

V is TRBV10-1 and J is TRBJ1-5; D is unclear. Germline V CDR1 and CDR2: WNHNN, SYGVQD (reference sequence). V was trimmed by 8 bases and J by 4 bases, leaving 12 bases between them. CDR3 length: 13 amino acids. In DNA form, the CDR3 reads TGCGCCAGCCAAGCAGCGGGGAATCAGCCCCAGCATTTT. Its translation: CASQAAGNQPQHF.

The rearrangement joins TRBV6-5 to TRBJ2-7; D remains ambiguous. The germline V gene encodes CDR1 MNHEY and CDR2 SVGAGI. Deletions cut 2 bases from V and 0 bases from J, with 11 bases between. The CDR3 runs 15 residues. CDR3 nucleotide sequence: TGTGCCAGCAGTTACGACTTCCTGAGCTCCTACGAGCAGTACTTC. Its translation: CASSYDFLSSYEQYF.

The chain links TRBV28 to TRBJ2-1; 12 positions match TRBD2. The CDR3 loop spans 16 amino acids. The germline V gene encodes CDR1 MDHEN and CDR2 SYDVKM. The V gene end was trimmed by 4 bases and the J gene end by 0 bases; junction bases not matched to a gene: 1. The CDR3 nucleotides read TGTGCCAGCAGTTCGACTAGCGGGGGCTCCTACAATGAGCAGTTCTTC. It translates to CASSSTSGGSYNEQFF. Drawing the rest from reference TRBV28 and TRBJ2-1, the complete variable domain is DVKVTQSSRYLVKRTGEKVFLECVQDMDHENMFWYRQDPGLGLRLIYFSYDVKMKEKGDIPEGYSVSREKKERFSLILESASTNQTSMYLCASSSTSGGSYNEQFFGPGTRLTVL.